Each of the 8 T cell receptor beta chains below was sequenced from the same sample in a study of monozygotic twins with inflammatory bowel disease. TCRdb derives one entry per CDR3 protein from the 5' RACE reads, leaving out DNA. The sample has roughly 300,000 distinct CDR3 sequences. Sequenced sample: blood. These receptors all come from a human donor with ulcerative colitis or Crohn's disease, or a healthy co-twin of an affected twin (not recorded which).

This chain uses TRBV7-6 with TRBJ1-5. Germline-derived CDR1 and CDR2 are SGHVS and FNYEAQ. There are 14 residues in the CDR3. The CDR3 protein is CASSLAGDNQPQHF.

The genes are TRBV12-3 or TRBV12-4 and TRBJ1-6; the D call of TRBD1 rests on TCRdb alone, since no DNA is present to check it. The CDR3 sequence is 14 residues long. CDR3 protein: CASRAQGAVSPLHF.

CDR3 sequence: CASSPRTPQFTDTQYF. V usage is TRBV4-3 and J usage is TRBJ2-3; TCRdb names TRBD2, which stays unverified in the absence of DNA. In germline, CDR1 is LGHNA, CDR2 YSLEER. The length of the CDR3 is 16 residues.

This chain uses TRBV10-3 with TRBJ1-6. CDR1 is ENHRY, CDR2 SYGVKD, per germline. CDR3 length equals 12 residues. The CDR3 loop reads CAISGVGSPLHF.

V and J are TRBV20-1 and TRBJ1-5; the D gene TCRdb calls, TRBD1, cannot be checked with no DNA. Germline values: CDR1 DFQATT, CDR2 SNEGSKA (reference sequence). This CDR3 has 13 residues. This CDR3 is CSARDRERQPQHF.

The chain links TRBV4-3 to TRBJ2-5; TCRdb gives TRBD1 as the D gene, but with no DNA this cannot be confirmed. Germline-derived CDR1 and CDR2 are LGHNA and YSLEER. The CDR3 is made up of 16 amino acids. CDR3 region: CASSPGTRMYQETQYF.

The chain is built from TRBV27 and TRBJ2-1; TCRdb's D call of TRBD2 is untestable without DNA. The V gene's germline CDR1 is MNHEY and CDR2 SMNVEV (reference sequence). This CDR3 region has 15 residues. The CDR3: CASSLVLAGLNEQFF.

The chain combines TRBV5-1 with TRBJ2-1; lacking DNA, the TRBD1 call made by TCRdb goes unchecked. The length of the CDR3 is 13 residues. Germline CDR1 is SGHRS and CDR2 is YFSETQ. CDR3 sequence reads: CASSRTADNEQFF.